The 17 T cell receptor beta chains listed next were all sequenced from one sample in a study of blood T cell repertoires in COVID-19 (dated by TCRdb to 2019 to 2021). Libraries came from the immunoSEQ multiplex PCR assay. TCRdb's version of the immuneACCESS table is confined to in-frame rearrangements and falls short of the full clone set. An unresolved V gene accounts for under half of the shortfall where checked; the remainder is of unknown origin. The table for this sample lists fewer than 130,000 clones; around 76% of them were counted only once. Jointly, the top ten make up around 3.5% of the sample. The sequenced sample was peripheral blood. The receptors derive from a woman aged 80 or older with acute or convalescent COVID-19.

The chain is built from TRBV10-1 and TRBJ2-7; TRBD1 might be the D (6 bases). The V gene lost 7 bases and the J gene lost 2 bases, with 24 bases spanning the gap. The CDR3 has 17 amino acids. The germline V gene has CDR1 WNHNN and CDR2 SYGVQD (reference sequence). Here the CDR3 reads CASTDRRRRMAAYEQYF. The CDR3 nucleotides are TGCGCCAGCACGGACAGACGGAGGAGGATGGCGGCCTACGAGCAGTACTTC.

The V and J genes are TRBV29-1 and TRBJ2-7, with D unresolved. CDR3 length: 13 amino acids. Trimming stripped 6 bases from V and 3 bases from J, with 15 bases between. Looked up from germline, CDR1 is SQVTM and CDR2 is ANQGSEA. CDR3 DNA sequence: TGCAGCGTAGCTCCGGGTTCTCACTACGAGCAGTACTTC. It specifies CSVAPGSHYEQYF.

The rearrangement joins TRBV19 to TRBJ1-5, with D maybe TRBD1 (5 bases). The CDR3 contains 14 residues. V was shortened by 5 bases and J by 2 bases, with 10 bases between the two germline ends. In germline, CDR1 is LNHDA, CDR2 SQIVND (reference sequence). The CDR3 coding sequence is TGTGCCAGTAGTTCGAGCAGGGGCAATCAGCCCCAGCATTTT. It codes for CASSSSRGNQPQHF.

The gene calls are TRBV9 and TRBJ2-3, with 12 bases lining up with TRBD2. Germline V gene data show CDR1 as SGDLS and CDR2 as YYNGEE. Losses at the gene ends were 4 bases for V and 2 bases for J; bases not matched to a gene: 8. The length of the CDR3 is 17 residues. CDR3 region: CASSPILAGGTTDTQYF. The CDR3 nucleotides read TGTGCCAGCAGCCCGATACTAGCGGGGGGAACCACAGATACGCAGTATTTT.

The rearrangement joins TRBV5-4 to TRBJ1-2; D perhaps matches TRBD1 (6 bases). This CDR3 is 13 amino acids long. Germline loops: CDR1 SGHNT, CDR2 YYREEE (reference sequence). Deletions cut 2 bases from V and 4 bases from J, with 9 bases between. CDR3 sequence (DNA): TGTGCCAGCAGCTTTAACAGGGTCTATGGCTACACCTTC. Its protein product is CASSFNRVYGYTF.

J is TRBJ2-3 and V is TRBV6-2 or TRBV6-3; D perhaps matches TRBD2 (5 bases). V gave up 4 bases and J gave up 6 bases, with 14 bases separating them. This CDR3 has 14 amino acids. Germline CDR1 reads MNHEY; CDR2 reads SVGEGT. As DNA, the CDR3 is TGTGCCAGCAGTTCCCCCGGGATAGCGGATACGCAGTATTTT. Its protein product is CASSSPGIADTQYF.

This clone has only one observation. The V gene is TRBV5-4, the J gene TRBJ1-2; D might be TRBD1 (5 bases). This CDR3 comprises 13 residues. V lost 2 bases, J lost 8 bases, and 13 bases lay in between. Germline assignment: CDR1 SGHNT and CDR2 YYREEE (reference sequence). The CDR3 sequence: CASSFGQGGGYTF. The CDR3 region has the DNA TGTGCCAGCAGCTTCGGGCAGGGTGGGGGCTACACCTTC.

The rearrangement uses TRBV3-1 (or the pseudogene TRBV3-2) and TRBJ2-3; D may be TRBD2 (5 bases). This CDR3 spans 13 amino acids. Trimming stripped 4 bases from V and 5 bases from J, with 10 bases between. Germline-derived CDR1 and CDR2 are LGHDT and YNNKEL (reference sequence). CDR3 sequence reads: CASSLTTRDTQYF. CDR3 coding DNA: TGTGCCAGCAGCCTCACTACTAGAGATACGCAGTATTTT.

The chain uses TRBV6-5 and TRBJ1-2, with 11 bases that match TRBD1. The CDR3 runs to 14 residues. Germline CDR1 is MNHEY and CDR2 is SVGAGI. V was pared by 5 bases and J by 7 bases, with 6 bases of the junction left unmatched. The CDR3 DNA reads as TGTGCCAGCAGTAACCCGGACAGGGGGCCTGGCTACACCTTC. Amino acids: CASSNPDRGPGYTF.

This clone was recorded a few times. The chain has TRBV29-1 and TRBJ2-5; possible D gene TRBD1, 5 bases. V was shortened by 4 bases and J by 5 bases, with 17 bases between the two germline ends. The CDR3 has 14 residues. Germline assignment: CDR1 SQVTM and CDR2 ANQGSEA. The CDR3 region is CSVVVPESGETQYF. Written as DNA, the CDR3 is TGCAGCGTTGTGGTCCCGGAGTCAGGGGAGACCCAGTACTTC.

This clone occurred once. The chain is built from TRBV2 and TRBJ2-1, with 12 positions matching TRBD2. The CDR3 spans 15 residues. CDR1 is SNHLY, CDR2 FYNNEI, per germline. Trimming took 10 bases from V and 9 from J; bases not matched to a gene: 13. CDR3 amino acids: CATLRLAGASGEQFF. The CDR3 DNA reads as TGTGCCACCCTCCGACTAGCGGGAGCGTCGGGTGAGCAGTTCTTC.

This rearrangement joins TRBV5-1 to TRBJ2-5; TRBD2 matches 7 bases. Trimming at V came to 4 bases and at J to 3 bases, leaving 6 bases not matched to a gene. Germline lookup yields CDR1 SGHRS and CDR2 YFSETQ. This CDR3 has 14 residues. CDR3 nucleotides: TGCGCCAGCAGCCCAACGGCGGGGGAAGAGACCCAGTACTTC. Translating gives CASSPTAGEETQYF. The entire variable domain, with the rest obtained from reference TRBV5-1 and TRBJ2-5, is as follows: KAGVTQTPRYLIKTRGQQVTLSCSPISGHRSVSWYQQTPGQGLQFLFEYFSETQRNKGNFPGRFSGRQFSNSRSEMNVSTLELGDSALYLCASSPTAGEETQYFGPGTRLLVL.

This rearrangement joins TRBV11-2 to TRBJ1-2; D might be TRBD1 (6 bases). The germline gives CDR1 SGHAT, CDR2 FQNNGV. The V gene lost 5 bases and the J gene lost 4 bases, with 14 bases spanning the gap. There are 14 residues in the CDR3. The CDR3 region is CASSTGSGFYGYTF. CDR3 in DNA: TGTGCCAGCAGCACAGGGAGTGGGTTCTATGGCTACACCTTC.

The genes are TRBV7-9 and TRBJ2-3, with D possibly being TRBD2 (6 bases). Deletions cut 9 bases from V and 4 bases from J, with 14 bases between. Germline V gives CDR1 SEHNR, CDR2 FQNEAQ (reference sequence). This CDR3 contains 13 residues. The CDR3 here is CASSGGAADTQYF. CDR3 DNA sequence: TGTGCCAGTTCCGGAGGGGCCGCAGATACGCAGTATTTT.

The rearrangement uses TRBV19 and TRBJ2-5; weak D call: TRBD1 (6 bases). V was cut by 5 bases and J by 5 bases, with 21 bases left in between. From germline, CDR1 is LNHDA and CDR2 SQIVND (reference sequence). The CDR3 consists of 16 residues. The CDR3 loop is CASSHRDKGRYETQYF. The CDR3 bases are TGTGCCAGTAGTCACCGGGACAAAGGGCGTTATGAGACCCAGTACTTC.

The rearrangement joins TRBV9 to TRBJ2-7; weak D call: TRBD2 (5 bases). From germline, CDR1 is SGDLS and CDR2 YYNGEE. This CDR3 contains 13 residues. Trimming pared 4 bases from V and 2 bases from J, leaving 10 bases between. This CDR3 is CASSLSGTYEQYF. CDR3 nucleotides: TGTGCCAGCAGCCTCTCCGGGACCTACGAGCAGTACTTC.

This clone was detected only once. The rearrangement uses TRBV28 and TRBJ1-1, with 8 bases fitting TRBD1. The CDR3 runs 17 residues. The germline V gene has CDR1 MDHEN and CDR2 SYDVKM. Trimming at V came to 2 bases and at J to 1 base, leaving 9 bases not matched to a gene. CDR3 region: CASSLGGTGVGNTEAFF. CDR3 in DNA: TGTGCCAGCAGTTTAGGTGGGACAGGAGTTGGGAACACTGAAGCTTTCTTT.